Shown below are 32 T cell receptor beta chains from a single sample sequenced in a study of T cells in Graves' hyperthyroidism and ophthalmopathy. It was RNA transcripts that yielded the amplified TCR beta CDR3 regions. A set of HTBI primers served as the primers for a first-round RT-PCR of the TCR CDR3. TCRdb re-derived calls from the multiplex PCR reads in MiXCR, one entry per CDR3 protein. The sample shows some 530,000 distinct CDR3 sequences, about 20% of them seen only once. The sequenced sample consisted of blood. The receptors shown here come from a woman in her 70s with Graves' ophthalmopathy.

In this sample, this clonotype turned up a few times. This chain connects TRBV6-9 to TRBJ2-1; TRBD2 aligns across 8 bases. The CDR3 length is 15 residues. Germline CDR1 is MNHGY and CDR2 is SVAAGI. V lost 3 bases to trimming and J lost 6 bases; unmatched junction nucleotides: 7. The CDR3 protein is CASSYGGRTFNEQFF. The CDR3 DNA reads TGTGCCAGCAGTTACGGCGGGAGGACATTCAATGAGCAGTTCTTC.

The table lists this clonotype with many counts. The chain has TRBV7-2 and TRBJ1-1; no definite D call. This CDR3 contains 15 residues. CDR1 SGHTA and CDR2 FQGNSA come from the germline V gene. V was clipped by 2 bases and J by 1 base, with 11 bases between them. The CDR3 loop reads CASSLSQPPNTEAFF. The CDR3 coding sequence is TGTGCCAGCAGCTTATCCCAGCCACCGAACACTGAAGCTTTCTTT.

The chain is built from TRBV7-3 and TRBJ1-1; 9 bases align to TRBD1. Germline V CDR1 and CDR2: SGHTA, FQGTGA. V trimming: 5 bases; J trimming: 8 bases; junction bases outside the gene matches: 9. CDR3 size: 14 residues. The CDR3 sequence: CASSPDTGGAEAFF. CDR3 in DNA: TGTGCCAGCAGCCCAGATACAGGGGGCGCCGAAGCTTTCTTT.

The chain joins TRBV30 to TRBJ2-7; TRBD1 is a possible D gene (6 bases). The CDR3 length is 13 residues. V lost 3 bases and J 3 bases, leaving 12 bases between the germline ends. Per germline, CDR1 GTSNPN and CDR2 SVGIG (reference sequence). CDR3 loop: CAWRDRSGYEQYF. CDR3 coding DNA: TGTGCCTGGAGGGACAGATCGGGCTACGAGCAGTACTTC.

This clonotype was detected only a few times. The chain carries TRBV28 and TRBJ2-1, with 8 bases aligning to TRBD1. Trimming at V came to 2 bases and at J to 4 bases, leaving 10 bases not matched to a gene. The CDR3 consists of 17 residues. Looked up from germline, CDR1 is MDHEN and CDR2 is SYDVKM. DNA for the CDR3: TGTGCCAGCAGTTTAGATCACGGACAGGGAAGGTACAATGAGCAGTTCTTC. Translating it yields CASSLDHGQGRYNEQFF. The full variable domain, with the rest looked up from reference TRBV28 and TRBJ2-1, is DVKVTQSSRYLVKRTGEKVFLECVQDMDHENMFWYRQDPGLGLRLIYFSYDVKMKEKGDIPEGYSVSREKKERFSLILESASTNQTSMYLCASSLDHGQGRYNEQFFGPGTRLTVL.

This clonotype was seen many times. The V gene is TRBV30, the J gene TRBJ1-1; a possible D gene is TRBD1 (5 bases). From germline, CDR1 is GTSNPN and CDR2 SVGIG (reference sequence). The length of the CDR3 is 13 residues. Trimming removed 2 bases at V and 6 bases at J, with 13 bases between. The CDR3 sequence: CAWSKGAGSEAFF. In nucleotides, the CDR3 is TGTGCCTGGAGTAAAGGGGCGGGATCTGAAGCTTTCTTT.

This clonotype has at least ten counts. The chain links TRBV7-2 to TRBJ2-1; 10 bases align to TRBD2. V lost 5 bases, J lost 9 bases, and 10 bases stayed unmatched. CDR1 SGHTA and CDR2 FQGNSA come from the germline V gene. The CDR3 loop spans 15 amino acids. CDR3 in amino acids: CASSPTRTSGVEQFF. The DNA for the CDR3 is TGTGCCAGCAGCCCTACTCGGACTAGCGGCGTTGAGCAGTTCTTC.

About this clonotype itself: This may come from a read error, since a much larger clone is one base off. The chain uses TRBV12-3 or TRBV12-4 and TRBJ1-1; 7 bases agree with TRBD1. V shed 5 bases, J shed 6 bases, and the junction held 6 bases outside the gene matches. The CDR3 spans 13 residues. The CDR3 DNA sequence: TGTGCCAGCAGTGCCCGACAGGGCTCTGAAGCTTTCTTT. It yields the protein CASSARQGSEAFF.

V usage is TRBV20-1 and J usage is TRBJ2-2; the match to TRBD2 covers 10 bases. The CDR3 extends over 16 amino acids. Germline V gives CDR1 DFQATT, CDR2 SNEGSKA (reference sequence). V trimming: 5 bases; J trimming: 4 bases; junction bases outside the gene matches: 10. DNA of the CDR3: TGCAGTGCTTATCTTAGCGGGAGGAAGAGCACCGGGGAGCTGTTTTTT. Residues: CSAYLSGRKSTGELFF.

This clonotype came up a few times. This chain uses TRBV20-1 with TRBJ2-7; D not resolved. This CDR3 is 14 amino acids long. V lost 3 bases, J lost 4 bases, and 16 bases lay in between. The germline V gene encodes CDR1 DFQATT and CDR2 SNEGSKA (reference sequence). CDR3 amino acids: CSASRAVMSYEQYF. CDR3 DNA: TGCAGTGCTAGTCGGGCGGTAATGTCTTACGAGCAGTACTTC.

The CDR3 sequence is CAISVSGRPLGNTIYF. CDR3 bases: TGTGCCATCAGTGTTTCCGGCAGGCCGCTTGGAAACACCATATATTTT. The chain carries TRBV10-3 and TRBJ1-3; D call uncertain. V was cut by 4 bases and J by 3 bases, with 16 bases left in between. Germline loops: CDR1 ENHRY, CDR2 SYGVKD. The CDR3 contains 16 residues.

Notes on this clonotype: This may be a read error, as it is one base from a much larger clone. The V and J genes are TRBV7-2 and TRBJ2-1, with TRBD2 matching 7 bases. The germline gives CDR1 SGHTA, CDR2 FQGNSA. V gave up 0 bases and J gave up 10 bases; unmatched junction bases: 6. This CDR3 has 14 residues. The CDR3 nucleotides read TGTGCCAGCAGCTTAGCGCGACTAGCCAGGGAGCAGTTCTTC. It codes for CASSLARLAREQFF.

This clonotype has just a few counts. The rearrangement links TRBV7-9 to TRBJ1-2; maybe TRBD1 (5 bases). Per the germline V gene, CDR1 is SEHNR and CDR2 is FQNEAQ (reference sequence). The CDR3 has 13 amino acids. V shed 2 bases and J shed 8 bases, with 12 bases lying between them. The CDR3 reads CASSLQLAGGYTF. Written as DNA, the CDR3 is TGTGCCAGCAGCTTACAGTTGGCAGGGGGCTACACCTTC. Variable domain in full (rest from reference TRBV7-9 and TRBJ1-2): DTGVSQNPRHKITKRGQNVTFRCDPISEHNRLYWYRQTLGQGPEFLTYFQNEAQLEKSRLLSDRFSAERPKGSFSTLEIQRTEQGDSAMYLCASSLQLAGGYTFGSGTRLTVV.

V is TRBV25-1 and J is TRBJ1-5; perhaps TRBD1 as D (5 bases). The V and J ends lost 4 bases and 7 bases respectively, with 8 bases between them. Germline values: CDR1 MGHDK, CDR2 SYGVNS. The CDR3 runs 12 residues. The CDR3 DNA sequence: TGTGCCAGCAGTGTTGGGGGACAGCCCCAGCATTTT. Translation: CASSVGGQPQHF.

This clonotype was picked up many times. The chain has TRBV11-2 and TRBJ2-3; 9 nucleotides align to TRBD2. Germline CDR1 SGHAT, CDR2 FQNNGV. The V gene end was trimmed by 1 base and the J gene end by 9 bases; junction bases not matched to a gene: 5. CDR3 size: 14 residues. This chain's CDR3 is CASSLVISGSTQYF. The CDR3 DNA reads as TGTGCCAGCAGCTTAGTTATTAGCGGGAGCACGCAGTATTTT. The full variable domain, in which reference TRBV11-2 and TRBJ2-3 provide the parts outside the CDR3, is EAGVAQSPRYKIIEKRQSVAFWCNPISGHATLYWYQQILGQGPKLLIQFQNNGVVDDSQLPKDRFSAERLKGVDSTLKIQPAKLEDSAVYLCASSLVISGSTQYFGPGTRLTVL.

To note about this clonotype: A read error may explain this, as a much larger clone is one base away. The chain uses TRBV20-1 and TRBJ2-3, with a weak D call TRBD1 (6 bases). The CDR3 contains 14 residues. CDR1 and CDR2 from the germline V gene are DFQATT and SNEGSKA (reference sequence). This chain's CDR3 is CSARDSRGPDTQCF. In DNA form, the CDR3 reads TGCAGTGCTAGAGATTCCAGGGGACCAGATACGCAGTGTTTT.

This clonotype has a count of ten or more. The chain has TRBV18 and TRBJ2-2, with unresolved D. Deletions cut 5 bases from V and 1 base from J, with 11 bases between. The CDR3 has 15 amino acids. CDR1 is KGHSH, CDR2 LQKENI, per germline. The CDR3 bases are TGTGCCAGCTCATATAAATCCGGGAACACCGGGGAGCTGTTTTTT. Protein product: CASSYKSGNTGELFF.

This clonotype appeared a few times. The chain uses TRBV15 and TRBJ1-1; TRBD1 is a possible D gene (6 bases). The length of the CDR3 is 15 residues. Per the germline V gene, CDR1 is LNHNV and CDR2 is YYDKDF (reference sequence). V was pared by 0 bases and J by 10 bases, with 18 bases between. The CDR3 nucleotides read TGTGCCACCAGCAGAGATCGGGTCACACAGGGTACAGCTTTCTTT. Its protein is CATSRDRVTQGTAFF.

J is TRBJ1-3 and V is TRBV10-3; 7 bases fit TRBD1. Germline trimming cut 8 bases from V and 2 bases from J; bases unmatched to any gene: 12. CDR1 and CDR2 (germline): ENHRY, SYGVKD. This CDR3 spans 16 amino acids. The CDR3 spells CAIRTGQSVTGNTIYF. CDR3 sequence (DNA): TGTGCCATCCGGACAGGCCAAAGCGTTACTGGAAACACCATATATTTT.

This chain joins TRBV6-2 or TRBV6-3 and TRBJ2-1; a weak D match, TRBD2 (5 bases). Germline loops: CDR1 MNHEY, CDR2 SVGEGT. V lost 2 bases and J 5 bases, leaving 19 bases between the germline ends. The CDR3 loop spans 17 amino acids. The CDR3 coding sequence is TGTGCCAGCAGTTACCGGCCTCATGACGGGGAGAACAATGAGCAGTTCTTC. Translation: CASSYRPHDGENNEQFF.

The chain uses TRBV18 and TRBJ2-1; TRBD2 agrees at 7 bases. V lost 2 bases to trimming and J lost 6 bases; unmatched junction nucleotides: 10. The CDR3 is made up of 16 amino acids. Germline V gene data show CDR1 as KGHSH and CDR2 as LQKENI. The CDR3 protein is CASSPEVAGLGNEQFF. The CDR3 region has the DNA TGTGCCAGCTCACCAGAAGTAGCGGGCCTCGGCAATGAGCAGTTCTTC.

The V call is TRBV10-3, the J call TRBJ2-1, with D possibly matching TRBD1 (6 bases). The CDR3 spans 13 residues. Trimming pared 0 bases from V and 10 bases from J, leaving 10 bases between. Germline CDR1 ENHRY, CDR2 SYGVKD. For the CDR3, the DNA is TGTGCCATCAGTGAGTCCCCCGGGACAGAGCAGTTCTTC. Its translation: CAISESPGTEQFF.

This clonotype was detected only a few times. The J gene is TRBJ1-4, the V gene TRBV20-1; TRBD1 matches 9 bases. J gave up 8 bases and V 6 bases, and 19 bases lay outside the gene matches. Per germline, CDR1 DFQATT and CDR2 SNEGSKA (reference sequence). The CDR3 length is 17 residues. The CDR3 DNA sequence: TGCAGTGCCACGACCGGACAGGGGCCCCGGGAAGACGAAAAACTGTTTTTT. This encodes CSATTGQGPREDEKLFF.

This clonotype was recorded many times. The J gene is TRBJ2-1, the V gene TRBV12-3 or TRBV12-4; 13 bases line up with TRBD2. The CDR3 extends over 17 amino acids. J lost 6 bases, V lost 3 bases, and 8 bases had no gene match. CDR3 sequence: CASSFQPTSGRGNEQFF. DNA for the CDR3: TGTGCCAGCAGTTTTCAACCTACTAGCGGGAGGGGCAATGAGCAGTTCTTC.

This clonotype was seen a few times. The chain links TRBV12-3 or TRBV12-4 to TRBJ2-3; D possibly uses TRBD1 or TRBD2 (5 bases each). This CDR3 has 14 amino acids. V gave up 6 bases and J gave up 6 bases, with 16 bases separating them. The CDR3 nucleotides are TGTGCCAGCAGCTTCTCCGGGGCCCCGGATACGCAGTATTTT. This encodes CASSFSGAPDTQYF.

This clonotype appeared a few times. The chain links TRBV6-1 to TRBJ2-2; 8 nucleotides match TRBD2. Germline assignment: CDR1 MNHNS and CDR2 SASEGT. V was pared by 5 bases and J by 5 bases, with 10 bases of the junction left unmatched. This CDR3 contains 16 residues. The DNA for the CDR3 is TGTGCCAGCAGTCCCCCCAGCGGGAGTACAACCGGGGAGCTGTTTTTT. Protein: CASSPPSGSTTGELFF.

As for this clonotype: The junction differs from germline at one of its ends, possibly a read error. The rearrangement links TRBV7-2 to TRBJ2-1; no firm D call. The CDR3 runs 13 residues. Germline assignment: CDR1 SGHTA and CDR2 FQGNSA. CDR3 bases: TGTACCAGCAGATTAGACGATCGGAGTGAGCAGTTCTTC. Amino acid sequence: CTSRLDDRSEQFF.

V is TRBV12-3 or TRBV12-4 and J is TRBJ2-1; the match to TRBD2 covers 11 bases. CDR3 length equals 15 residues. Trimming cost V 5 bases and J 6 bases; bases outside gene matches: 6. The CDR3 reads CASSPGLADFNEQFF. DNA of the CDR3: TGTGCCAGCAGTCCGGGACTAGCGGACTTCAATGAGCAGTTCTTC.

A few counts support this clonotype. This sequence joins TRBV27 and TRBJ2-5; D is uncertain. The germline V gene encodes CDR1 MNHEY and CDR2 SMNVEV (reference sequence). This CDR3 comprises 14 residues. The ends were cut back, 6 bases at V and 5 bases at J, with 16 bases in the middle. CDR3 sequence reads: CASSPMTLRETQYF. Here the CDR3 DNA reads TGTGCCAGCAGCCCAATGACCCTTAGGGAGACCCAGTACTTC.

The table lists this clonotype with many counts. The V call is TRBV30, the J call TRBJ1-3; no clear D gene. The CDR3 runs to 12 residues. V lost 0 bases, J lost 3 bases, and 3 bases lay in between. Germline lookup yields CDR1 GTSNPN and CDR2 SVGIG (reference sequence). Here the CDR3 DNA reads TGTGCCTGGAGTGTGGGTGGAAACACCATATATTTT. This translates into CAWSVGGNTIYF.

This clonotype turned up a few times. In DNA form, the CDR3 reads TGTGCCAGCAGTTTATGGGGGACTAGCGGGAGCTTTGAGCAGTACTTC. Translation gives CASSLWGTSGSFEQYF. The chain is built from TRBV28 and TRBJ2-7, with 14 bases identical to TRBD2. The germline V gene has CDR1 MDHEN and CDR2 SYDVKM. V was clipped by 0 bases and J by 7 bases; unmatched bases: 5. CDR3 length: 16 amino acids.

This clonotype was detected only a few times. This rearrangement joins TRBV9 to TRBJ2-7; no clear D. CDR1 is SGDLS, CDR2 YYNGEE, per germline. V dropped 0 bases and J dropped 3 bases, with 7 bases sitting between them. This CDR3 contains 13 residues. The CDR3 here is CASSVVDGYEQYF. As DNA, the CDR3 is TGTGCCAGCAGCGTAGTTGATGGCTACGAGCAGTACTTC.